Below are 16 T cell receptor beta chains sequenced from a single sample in a study of T cell responses to AZD1222 COVID-19 vaccine. The table came from immunoSEQ multiplex PCR; TCRdb's copy has only in-frame clones and leaves some out. Of some 200,000 clones in the sample, under 95% were seen once. The sequencing used peripheral blood, collected 28 days after the second AZD1222 dose. The receptor set was obtained from an adult who received the AZD1222 COVID-19 vaccine.

The chain is built from TRBV28 and TRBJ2-6; no definite D call. Germline-derived CDR1 and CDR2 are MDHEN and SYDVKM. CDR3 length: 14 amino acids. With 6 bases removed from V and 4 bases from J, the gap between germline ends came to 10 bases. The CDR3 protein is CASSGDGGANVLTF. As DNA, the CDR3 is TGTGCCAGCAGCGGTGATGGAGGGGCCAACGTCCTGACTTTC.

The chain links TRBV9 to TRBJ2-1, with 11 bases lining up with TRBD1. Germline V gene data show CDR1 as SGDLS and CDR2 as YYNGEE. After removal of 0 bases from V and 4 bases from J, the junction contained 3 bases not matched to a gene. The CDR3 is 16 residues long. This CDR3 reads CASSVDGQGAYNEQFF. CDR3 DNA sequence: TGTGCCAGCAGCGTAGATGGACAGGGGGCTTACAATGAGCAGTTCTTC.

The chain has TRBV19 and TRBJ1-4; D ambiguous. From germline, CDR1 is LNHDA and CDR2 SQIVND (reference sequence). V was cut by 5 bases and J by 0 bases, with 10 bases left in between. CDR3 length equals 15 residues. DNA of the CDR3: TGTGCCAGTAGTCCCGGGATTGCAACTAATGAAAAACTGTTTTTT. Translating gives CASSPGIATNEKLFF.

The genes are TRBV29-1 and TRBJ2-5; perhaps TRBD1 as D (5 bases). The CDR3 is 13 amino acids. V lost 7 bases and J lost 0, with 12 bases in between. Per the germline V gene, CDR1 is SQVTM and CDR2 is ANQGSEA. The CDR3 DNA follows: TGCAGCGGGGGAAGGGGAAACCAAGAGACCCAGTACTTC. Encoded protein: CSGGRGNQETQYF.

This clone was detected once. CDR3 DNA sequence: TGTGCCAGCAGCGTCGGACTAGCGAGGACCGGGGAGCTGTTTTTT. Encoded protein: CASSVGLARTGELFF. V and J are TRBV7-6 and TRBJ2-2, with 9 bases identical to TRBD2. The CDR3 is 15 residues long. Germline CDR1 reads SGHVS; CDR2 reads FNYEAQ. The J segment lost 5 bases and the V segment lost 5 bases, leaving 6 bases of the junction unmatched.

The CDR3, as DNA: TGCGCCAGCAGCCAACCCGCGAGGGTGGGCTATGGCTACACCTTC. Protein product: CASSQPARVGYGYTF. V gene TRBV4-1 combines with J gene TRBJ1-2; D is uncertain. Trimming shortened V by 2 bases and J by 4 bases, and 14 bases separated the two germline ends. Germline-derived CDR1 and CDR2 are MGHRA and YSYEKL. CDR3 size: 15 residues.

The V and J genes are TRBV2 and TRBJ1-1, with D perhaps matching TRBD1 (5 bases). Germline V CDR1 and CDR2: SNHLY, FYNNEI. This CDR3 is 15 amino acids long. V dropped 4 bases and J dropped 0 bases, with 12 bases sitting between them. CDR3 residues: CASSAAGVVNTEAFF. Written as DNA, the CDR3 is TGTGCCAGCAGTGCCGCGGGGGTCGTGAACACTGAAGCTTTCTTT.

The gene calls are TRBV29-1 and TRBJ1-3; D is unresolved. CDR3 length: 14 residues. Germline-derived CDR1 and CDR2 are SQVTM and ANQGSEA. The V gene lost 3 bases and the J gene lost 0 bases, with 9 bases spanning the gap. Here the CDR3 DNA reads TGCAGCGTTGAGGAAGTGACCTCTGGAAACACCATATATTTT. It codes for CSVEEVTSGNTIYF.

The V gene is TRBV9, the J gene TRBJ1-2, with D uncertain. CDR3 size: 12 residues. Germline values: CDR1 SGDLS, CDR2 YYNGEE. V was clipped by 7 bases and J by 6 bases, with 13 bases between them. The CDR3: CASGLTDNGYTF. CDR3 DNA sequence: TGTGCCAGCGGGCTCACGGATAATGGCTACACCTTC. Complete variable domain (other parts from reference TRBV9 and TRBJ1-2): DSGVTQTPKHLITATGQRVTLRCSPRSGDLSVYWYQQSLDQGLQFLIQYYNGEERAKGNILERFSAQQFPDLHSELNLSSLELGDSALYFCASGLTDNGYTFGSGTRLTVV.

The J gene is TRBJ2-3, the V gene TRBV4-1; TRBD2 matches at 8 bases. Germline CDR1 MGHRA, CDR2 YSYEKL. CDR3 length: 16 residues. Losses at the gene ends were 2 bases for V and 1 base for J; bases not matched to a gene: 5. The CDR3 nucleotides read TGCGCCAGCAGCCAACCAGGAGCGGGGGGCACAGATACGCAGTATTTT. This translates into CASSQPGAGGTDTQYF.

V is TRBV15 and J is TRBJ1-3; D uncertain. Germline V gene lookup returns CDR1 LNHNV and CDR2 YYDKDF (reference sequence). V lost 0 bases and J 0 bases, leaving 9 bases between the germline ends. This CDR3 contains 16 residues. The CDR3 DNA sequence: TGTGCCACCAGCAGAGAATCGCAGCTCTCTGGAAACACCATATATTTT. It translates to CATSRESQLSGNTIYF.

The V gene is TRBV28, the J gene TRBJ1-4; TRBD1 is a possible D gene (6 bases). The CDR3 runs 15 residues. Between the trimmed V and J ends, which lost 6 bases and 5 bases, there was a span of 16 bases. Germline CDR1 reads MDHEN; CDR2 reads SYDVKM. The CDR3 nucleotides read TGTGCCAGCAGGATTTTGACAGGCGTCAATGAAAAACTGTTTTTT. Residues: CASRILTGVNEKLFF.

In its sample, this clone was seen once. The rearrangement uses TRBV12-3 or TRBV12-4 and TRBJ1-2; 8 nucleotides align to TRBD1. Unmatched junction bases numbered 5, after V lost 6 bases and J lost 5 bases. The CDR3 loop spans 13 amino acids. The CDR3 spells CASSYGQGYGYTF. The CDR3 region has the DNA TGTGCCAGCAGCTATGGACAGGGATATGGCTACACCTTC.

This clone was observed a single time. The J gene is TRBJ2-1, the V gene TRBV5-1, with no clear D. This CDR3 contains 15 residues. From germline, CDR1 is SGHRS and CDR2 YFSETQ. Trimming cost V 0 bases and J 2 bases, with 9 bases left between them. The CDR3 spells CASSLVYPPYNEQFF. Written as DNA, the CDR3 is TGCGCCAGCAGCTTGGTGTACCCCCCCTACAATGAGCAGTTCTTC.

The V call is TRBV7-9, the J call TRBJ1-1, with TRBD1 matching over 8 bases. Unmatched junction bases numbered 6, after V lost 4 bases and J lost 5 bases. Germline values: CDR1 SEHNR, CDR2 FQNEAQ (reference sequence). The CDR3 covers 14 residues. The chain's CDR3 is CASSSGQGKTEAFF. CDR3 nucleotide sequence: TGTGCCAGCAGCTCAGGACAGGGTAAAACTGAAGCTTTCTTT.

The rearrangement uses TRBV7-9 and TRBJ1-4, with D possibly TRBD1 on 5 matching bases. Trimming pared 7 bases from V and 5 bases from J, leaving 11 bases between. The CDR3 spans 13 residues. Germline lookup yields CDR1 SEHNR and CDR2 FQNEAQ (reference sequence). The CDR3 is CASNAGLNEKLFF. The CDR3 nucleotides read TGTGCCAGCAACGCGGGGCTCAATGAAAAACTGTTTTTT. The full variable domain, its missing parts supplied by reference TRBV7-9 and TRBJ1-4, is DTGVSQNPRHKITKRGQNVTFRCDPISEHNRLYWYRQTLGQGPEFLTYFQNEAQLEKSRLLSDRFSAERPKGSFSTLEIQRTEQGDSAMYLCASNAGLNEKLFFGSGTQLSVL.